Following are 6 T cell receptor beta chains from one sample sequenced in a study of spatial heterogeneity in lung cancer. This sample's time point: sample taken at primary tumor resection. TCRs were sequenced from unsorted whole RNA of tumor, nontumor lung or PBMC. TCRdb re-derived calls from the 5' RACE reads in MiXCR, one entry per CDR3 protein. The sample consists of about 39,000 distinct CDR3 sequences, 5.8% of them appearing once. The sequences come from PBMCs, collected at surgery. These receptors were obtained from a male donor with early-stage non-small cell lung cancer.

The chain joins TRBV7-9 to TRBJ1-1, with a tentative D call TRBD1 (6 bases). The CDR3 is 13 amino acids. V gave up 5 bases and J gave up 4 bases, with 11 bases separating them. Germline loops: CDR1 SEHNR, CDR2 FQNEAQ (reference sequence). The CDR3 sequence: CASSAGDSTEAFF. The CDR3 nucleotides are TGTGCCAGCAGCGCAGGGGATAGCACTGAAGCTTTCTTT.

The chain combines TRBV5-1 with TRBJ1-1; tentatively, D is TRBD1 (5 bases). The CDR3 has 16 residues. V was shortened by 3 bases and J by 2 bases, with 17 bases between the two germline ends. Looked up from germline, CDR1 is SGHRS and CDR2 is YFSETQ. The CDR3 loop is CASSWGGTGGNTEAFF. CDR3 nucleotides: TGCGCCAGCAGCTGGGGGGGGACGGGAGGAAACACTGAAGCTTTCTTT.

This clonotype showed up many times. The chain recombines TRBV20-1 with TRBJ1-5; possible D gene TRBD1, 5 bases. Germline CDR1 reads DFQATT; CDR2 reads SNEGSKA (reference sequence). With 2 bases removed from V and 3 bases from J, the gap between germline ends came to 14 bases. There are 15 residues in the CDR3. The CDR3 sequence: CSARLGGGVNQPQHF. CDR3 nucleotide sequence: TGCAGTGCTAGACTAGGCGGAGGGGTCAATCAGCCCCAGCATTTT.

This clonotype was seen many times. V is TRBV18 and J is TRBJ1-5, with a possible D match to TRBD1 (5 bases). CDR1 is KGHSH and CDR2 is LQKENI in the germline V gene. With 2 bases removed from V and 3 bases from J, the gap between germline ends came to 8 bases. This CDR3 is built from 14 residues. CDR3 loop: CASSPVDTNQPQHF. The CDR3 nucleotides read TGTGCCAGCTCACCAGTGGACACCAATCAGCCCCAGCATTTT.

The chain has TRBV5-6 and TRBJ2-3; 7 nucleotides agree with TRBD1. The ends lost 4 bases at V and 2 bases at J; junction bases unmatched: 4. The CDR3 covers 14 residues. CDR1 and CDR2 (germline): SGHDT, YYEEEE. In DNA, the CDR3 is TGTGCCAGCAGCCAAGGGGGCGTCACAGATACGCAGTATTTT. Protein sequence: CASSQGGVTDTQYF.

This chain links TRBV9 with TRBJ1-1; 7 bases line up with TRBD1. The CDR3 runs 15 residues. The germline V gene has CDR1 SGDLS and CDR2 YYNGEE. Unmatched junction bases numbered 5, after V lost 3 bases and J lost 0 bases. CDR3 sequence (DNA): TGTGCCAGCAGCGAGGGACAGCGGTTGAACACTGAAGCTTTCTTT. Amino acid sequence: CASSEGQRLNTEAFF.